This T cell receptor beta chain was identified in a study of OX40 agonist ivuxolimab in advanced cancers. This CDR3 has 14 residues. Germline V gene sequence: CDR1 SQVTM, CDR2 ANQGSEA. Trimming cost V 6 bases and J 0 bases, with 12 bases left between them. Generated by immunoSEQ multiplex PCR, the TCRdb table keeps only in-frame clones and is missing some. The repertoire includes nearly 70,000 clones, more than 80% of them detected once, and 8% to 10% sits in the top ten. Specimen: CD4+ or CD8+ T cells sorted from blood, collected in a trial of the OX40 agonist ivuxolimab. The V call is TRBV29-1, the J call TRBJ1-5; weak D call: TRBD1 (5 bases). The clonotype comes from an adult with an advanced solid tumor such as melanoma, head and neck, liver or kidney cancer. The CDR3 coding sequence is TGCAGCGTCGGGGACGGAAATAGCAATCAGCCCCAGCATTTT. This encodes CSVGDGNSNQPQHF.